The following is a TCR beta chain sequence with its context. This specimen belongs to a study of OX40 agonist ivuxolimab in advanced cancers. Study context: Clinicians treated patients with ivuxolimab, an agonistic anti-OX40 (CD134) antibody. Recorded diagnoses for dose-escalation patients were hepatocellular carcinoma, melanoma, renal cell or head and neck cancer. Aged about 23 to 90 with a mean of approximately 60 years, they were 82.7% male. Among those treated, three patients had partial responses, one with hepatocellular carcinoma and two with cutaneous melanoma.

Germline V gives CDR1 SGHNT, CDR2 YENEEA. CDR3 length: 13 residues. V lost 5 bases and J lost 10; bases outside the gene matches: 10. The method was immunoSEQ multiplex PCR; TCRdb's version includes in-frame clones alone and lacks a portion of them. The sample contains fewer than 90,000 clones, 70% to 90% of which appear only once. The specimen was CD4+ or CD8+ T cells sorted from blood, collected in a trial of the OX40 agonist ivuxolimab. The rearrangement joins TRBV11-3 to TRBJ1-1, with 7 bases that match TRBD1. This receptor was identified in an adult with an advanced solid tumor such as melanoma, head and neck, liver or kidney cancer. The CDR3 here is CASSPGEGALAFF. The CDR3 DNA sequence: TGTGCCAGCAGCCCCGGGGAGGGGGCTTTAGCTTTCTTT. Drawing the rest from reference TRBV11-3 and TRBJ1-1, the complete variable domain is EAGVVQSPRYKIIEKKQPVAFWCNPISGHNTLYWYLQNLGQGPELLIRYENEEAVDDSQLPKDRFSAERLKGVDSTLKIQPAELGDSAVYLCASSPGEGALAFFGQGTRLTVV.